The following is a T cell receptor beta chain sequence with its context. Its target is unknown. The sample belongs to a study of post-analysis software for immune sequencing data. Study context: The disease courses spanned relapsing-remitting, secondary progressive and progressive-relapsing forms of multiple sclerosis.

Study-wide results and limits: A few TRBV segments appeared more often in patients than in controls, and TRBV5-6, TRBV5-1 and TRBV20-1 were among these.

Prepared libraries of TCR beta cDNA carried unique molecular identifiers. The T cell input of about 0.95 to 11 million gave approximately 460,000 cDNA molecules. TCRdb ran MiXCR on the PCR reads and lists one entry per CDR3 protein. Seen here are about 770,000 distinct CDR3 sequences, 46% observed once, and the top ten hold roughly 4.9%. This CDR3 comprises 14 residues. The V segment lost 10 bases and the J segment 4 bases; nucleotides outside the gene matches: 10. The V gene's germline CDR1 is SGHNT and CDR2 YYREEE (reference sequence). The clonotype originates from a girl aged 5 to 17 with multiple sclerosis. The specimen sequenced was blood. The genes are TRBV5-4 and TRBJ2-3, with 9 nucleotides matching TRBD2. The CDR3 coding sequence is TGTGCCGTCAATACGGGACTAGCTGCAGATACGCAGTATTTT. It specifies CAVNTGLAADTQYF.